Below are 22 T cell receptor beta chains sequenced from a single sample in a study of OX40 agonist ivuxolimab in advanced cancers. Using immunoSEQ multiplex PCR, the repertoire was profiled, and TCRdb retains in-frame clones only, with some absent. The table shows some 80,000 clones, with about 90% occurring only once. The sample was CD4+ or CD8+ T cells sorted from blood, taken in a trial of the OX40 agonist ivuxolimab. Receptor source: an adult with an advanced solid tumor such as melanoma, head and neck, liver or kidney cancer.

This chain links TRBV6-5 with TRBJ1-1; D is uncertain. V was clipped by 0 bases and J by 7 bases, with 12 bases between them. CDR3 length: 14 residues. Germline V gene sequence: CDR1 MNHEY, CDR2 SVGAGI. For the CDR3, the DNA is TGTGCCAGCAGTTACTCGACCGGTTTAGGTGAAGCTTTCTTT. Translation gives CASSYSTGLGEAFF.

V gene TRBV5-1 combines with J gene TRBJ2-2, with D perhaps matching TRBD1 (6 bases). V was clipped by 4 bases and J by 3 bases, with 16 bases between them. Germline CDR1 is SGHRS and CDR2 is YFSETQ. The CDR3 spans 16 residues. CDR3 sequence reads: CASSQQGARDTGELFF. CDR3 DNA: TGCGCCAGCAGCCAACAGGGAGCAAGGGACACCGGGGAGCTGTTTTTT.

The chain combines TRBV5-1 with TRBJ2-5; 9 positions agree with TRBD2. The CDR3 covers 14 residues. V was pared by 4 bases and J by 3 bases, with 4 bases of the junction left unmatched. Germline assignment: CDR1 SGHRS and CDR2 YFSETQ. The CDR3 DNA is TGCGCCAGCAGCGTGACTAGCGGAAAAGAGACCCAGTACTTC. Translated, it gives CASSVTSGKETQYF.

The chain joins TRBV6-1 to TRBJ2-7, with D unresolved. V lost 5 bases, J lost 4 bases, and 12 bases lay in between. There are 13 residues in the CDR3. The germline gives CDR1 MNHNS, CDR2 SASEGT. In nucleotides, the CDR3 is TGTGCCAGCAGTCTAAGTGGCACATACGAGCAGTACTTC. Residues: CASSLSGTYEQYF.

In this sample, this clone turned up a few times. DNA for the CDR3: TGTGCTAGTGGTTTGGAGGGGTTAGATTCACCCCTCCACTTT. It specifies CASGLEGLDSPLHF. V and J are TRBV12-5 and TRBJ1-6, with D perhaps TRBD1 (5 bases). The V gene lost 1 base and the J gene lost 8 bases, with 9 bases spanning the gap. This CDR3 is 14 amino acids long. CDR1 and CDR2 (germline): LGHNT, FRNRAP.

The rearrangement links TRBV2 to TRBJ2-1; D is possibly TRBD2 (6 bases). Germline CDR1 SNHLY, CDR2 FYNNEI. V was shortened by 10 bases and J by 4 bases, with 20 bases between the two germline ends. The CDR3 is 15 residues long. CDR3 protein: CATCFELAAYNEQFF. The CDR3 coding sequence is TGTGCCACCTGCTTCGAATTAGCGGCTTACAATGAGCAGTTCTTC.

The chain carries TRBV27 and TRBJ2-1; 10 bases agree with TRBD2. This CDR3 has 15 amino acids. The V gene end was trimmed by 3 bases and the J gene end by 6 bases; junction bases not matched to a gene: 5. In germline, CDR1 is MNHEY, CDR2 SMNVEV (reference sequence). The CDR3 protein is CASSLAGLAFNEQFF. DNA of the CDR3: TGTGCCAGCAGTTTGGCGGGACTAGCGTTCAATGAGCAGTTCTTC.

The V call is TRBV19, the J call TRBJ1-1, with D unclear. With 5 bases removed from V and 1 base from J, the gap between germline ends came to 11 bases. Germline CDR1 and CDR2: LNHDA and SQIVND (reference sequence). The CDR3 sequence is 14 residues long. The CDR3 coding sequence is TGTGCCAGTAGTCCGGGAAGGTCGAACACTGAAGCTTTCTTT. Amino acid sequence: CASSPGRSNTEAFF.

V usage is TRBV6-1 and J usage is TRBJ1-5; D unclear. Per germline, CDR1 MNHNS and CDR2 SASEGT. The CDR3 is 16 amino acids. V lost 4 bases to trimming and J lost 0 bases, with 13 bases between them. The CDR3 sequence: CASSGSSGYSNQPQHF. In DNA form, the CDR3 reads TGTGCCAGCAGTGGCTCATCCGGATATAGCAATCAGCCCCAGCATTTT.

This chain uses TRBV27 with TRBJ2-3; a weak D match, TRBD1 (6 bases). V lost 6 bases to trimming and J lost 0 bases, with 28 bases between them. Germline V gene sequence: CDR1 MNHEY, CDR2 SMNVEV (reference sequence). The CDR3 sequence is 20 residues long. This CDR3 reads CASSPARESRAGDSTDTQYF. CDR3 nucleotides: TGTGCCAGCAGCCCAGCCCGGGAATCGAGGGCAGGGGACAGCACAGATACGCAGTATTTT.

The DNA for the CDR3 is TGTGCCAGCAGTGCGGGACAGGCCACAGATACGCAGTATTTT. It yields the protein CASSAGQATDTQYF. The chain couples TRBV2 to TRBJ2-3, with 8 bases that match TRBD1. Trimming removed 4 bases from V and 2 bases from J; junction bases left unmatched: 2. CDR3 length equals 14 residues. CDR1 and CDR2 (germline): SNHLY, FYNNEI.

About this clone itself: One end of the junction fails to match germline, which may point to a read error. The chain carries TRBV28 and TRBJ1-5; a possible D gene is TRBD1 (6 bases). This CDR3 is built from 13 residues. From germline, CDR1 is MDHEN and CDR2 SYDVKM. The CDR3 nucleotides are TGTGCCAGCACTTGGGGGGGCAACCAGCCCCAGCATTTT. It translates to CASTWGGNQPQHF.

This sequence joins TRBV2 and TRBJ1-1, with 7 nucleotides matching TRBD1. V was clipped by 6 bases and J by 1 base; unmatched bases: 8. Germline CDR1 SNHLY, CDR2 FYNNEI. The CDR3 is made up of 15 amino acids. CDR3: CASSSRGEGNTEAFF. CDR3 nucleotides: TGTGCCAGCAGCTCCAGGGGGGAGGGGAACACTGAAGCTTTCTTT.

This chain uses TRBV28 with TRBJ2-1, with D uncertain. V lost 3 bases to trimming and J lost 5 bases, with 11 bases between them. CDR1 and CDR2 from the germline V gene are MDHEN and SYDVKM. This CDR3 has 14 amino acids. CDR3 sequence: CASSLASRNNEQFF. Here the CDR3 DNA reads TGTGCCAGCAGTTTGGCAAGCCGGAACAATGAGCAGTTCTTC. The whole variable domain, remainder taken from reference TRBV28 and TRBJ2-1, is DVKVTQSSRYLVKRTGEKVFLECVQDMDHENMFWYRQDPGLGLRLIYFSYDVKMKEKGDIPEGYSVSREKKERFSLILESASTNQTSMYLCASSLASRNNEQFFGPGTRLTVL.

This clone was seen a single time. V gene TRBV29-1 combines with J gene TRBJ2-7, with 10 bases lining up with TRBD1. From germline, CDR1 is SQVTM and CDR2 ANQGSEA. The V and J ends lost 4 bases and 5 bases, in that order; junction bases with no gene match: 5. CDR3 length: 13 residues. CDR3 DNA: TGCAGCGTTGGGGGACAGGGGCGGAACGAGCAGTACTTC. As protein: CSVGGQGRNEQYF.

The rearrangement uses TRBV4-1 and TRBJ1-2, with a weak D call TRBD1 (5 bases). The V and J ends lost 5 bases and 1 base respectively, with 14 bases between them. The CDR3 consists of 15 residues. Germline V gene lookup returns CDR1 MGHRA and CDR2 YSYEKL. The CDR3 is CASSTTGTLNYGYTF. CDR3 nucleotide sequence: TGCGCCAGCAGCACAACCGGGACCCTTAACTATGGCTACACCTTC.

The chain carries TRBV6-1 and TRBJ2-7; D is unresolved. Germline V gene lookup returns CDR1 MNHNS and CDR2 SASEGT. V lost 1 base, J lost 9 bases, and 13 bases lay in between. This CDR3 has 13 residues. The CDR3: CASSEGASLGQYF. The CDR3 DNA is TGTGCCAGCAGTGAAGGGGCGAGCTTGGGGCAGTACTTC.

This rearrangement joins TRBV9 to TRBJ1-5; the D is unclear. V was clipped by 3 bases and J by 6 bases, with 10 bases between them. The CDR3 is made up of 13 amino acids. Looked up from germline, CDR1 is SGDLS and CDR2 is YYNGEE. The CDR3 sequence: CASSASLGQPQHF. CDR3 bases: TGTGCCAGCAGCGCCTCCCTGGGTCAGCCCCAGCATTTT.

V and J are TRBV4-1 and TRBJ1-4; TRBD1 aligns across 7 bases. Germline values: CDR1 MGHRA, CDR2 YSYEKL. Losses at the gene ends were 4 bases for V and 2 bases for J; bases not matched to a gene: 4. This CDR3 spans 15 amino acids. DNA for the CDR3: TGCGCCAGCAGCCGACCGGGACAGACTAATGAAAAACTGTTTTTT. This gives the protein CASSRPGQTNEKLFF.

V is TRBV5-4 and J is TRBJ1-1; no clear D gene. The germline V and J ends were trimmed by 4 bases and 5 bases, with 18 bases remaining between them. The V gene's germline CDR1 is SGHNT and CDR2 YYREEE (reference sequence). The CDR3 extends over 15 amino acids. Here the CDR3 DNA reads TGTGCCAGCAGCCCTCGGGAAGGTGGACGAACTGAAGCTTTCTTT. As protein: CASSPREGGRTEAFF.

The chain links TRBV2 to TRBJ1-5; D is unclear. With 4 bases removed from V and 3 bases from J, the gap between germline ends came to 7 bases. The germline V gene encodes CDR1 SNHLY and CDR2 FYNNEI. The CDR3 contains 13 residues. The CDR3 here is CASSAGPNQPQHF. CDR3 DNA: TGTGCCAGCAGTGCGGGCCCCAATCAGCCCCAGCATTTT. The full variable domain, rest sourced from reference TRBV2 and TRBJ1-5, is EPEVTQTPSHQVTQMGQEVILRCVPISNHLYFYWYRQILGQKVEFLVSFYNNEISEKSEIFDDQFSVERPDGSNFTLKIRSTKLEDSAMYFCASSAGPNQPQHFGDGTRLSIL.

V is TRBV5-1 and J is TRBJ1-4; D is uncertain. This CDR3 has 14 amino acids. Germline CDR1 reads SGHRS; CDR2 reads YFSETQ. Trimming stripped 0 bases from V and 6 bases from J, with 9 bases between. Here the CDR3 reads CASSLESTDEKLFF. The CDR3 DNA reads as TGCGCCAGCAGCTTGGAGAGTACAGATGAAAAACTGTTTTTT.